Each of the 27 T cell receptor beta chains below was sequenced from the same sample in a study of CD8+ T cells in alopecia areata. Once RNA had been extracted, it was reverse transcribed into cDNA to act as the sequencing template. The data were produced by immunoSEQ multiplex PCR, yet TCRdb's version contains in-frame clones alone and is incomplete. This table has roughly 60,000 clones, about 44% appearing once. Input material: NKG2D-low CD8+ T cells sorted from blood. Source of these receptors: a human donor with alopecia areata.

J is TRBJ2-1 and V is TRBV4-1, with D possibly matching TRBD1 (6 bases). V was clipped by 1 base and J by 0 bases, with 19 bases between them. Germline assignment: CDR1 MGHRA and CDR2 YSYEKL. The CDR3 spans 19 residues. CDR3: CASSQAAGAYRPSYNEQFF. CDR3 DNA: TGCGCCAGCAGCCAAGCGGCAGGGGCTTATCGGCCCTCCTACAATGAGCAGTTCTTC.

The rearrangement uses TRBV2 and TRBJ1-1; unclear D gene. Looked up from germline, CDR1 is SNHLY and CDR2 is FYNNEI. CDR3 size: 12 residues. V lost 8 bases to trimming and J lost 3 bases, with 10 bases between them. The CDR3 DNA reads TGTGCCAGCTTCCGAGCGGACACTGAAGCTTTCTTT. This encodes CASFRADTEAFF.

The chain couples TRBV5-1 to TRBJ1-2, with unresolved D. The CDR3 spans 12 residues. Trimming left V 7 bases short and J 4 bases short, with 11 bases between. Germline CDR1 and CDR2: SGHRS and YFSETQ. As DNA, the CDR3 is TGCGCCAGCTCCGGGGAATCCTATGGCTACACCTTC. Translating it yields CASSGESYGYTF.

The rearrangement links TRBV5-6 to TRBJ2-4, with D hard to call. This CDR3 has 12 amino acids. Germline-derived CDR1 and CDR2 are SGHDT and YYEEEE. V shed 3 bases and J shed 8 bases, with 9 bases lying between them. CDR3 bases: TGTGCCAGCAGCTCTGAGTGGCACATTCAGTACTTC. It specifies CASSSEWHIQYF.

This clone was detected only a few times. The chain employs TRBV28 and TRBJ2-7; a weak D match, TRBD2 (6 bases). The CDR3 runs to 14 residues. V was pared by 7 bases and J by 2 bases, with 15 bases between. In germline, CDR1 is MDHEN, CDR2 SYDVKM. The CDR3 sequence: CASTFAWGAYEQYF. The CDR3 DNA follows: TGTGCCAGCACCTTCGCTTGGGGGGCCTACGAGCAGTACTTC.

With regard to this clone: Other DNA sequences from this sample encode an identical CDR3 as well. The J gene is TRBJ1-1, the V gene TRBV29-1; D perhaps matches TRBD1 (5 bases). CDR1 and CDR2 from the germline V gene are SQVTM and ANQGSEA. V was pared by 6 bases and J by 5 bases, with 10 bases between. The CDR3 is 11 amino acids. CDR3 sequence (DNA): TGCAGCGTGGGGGGGAGAACTGAAGCTTTCTTT. Protein: CSVGGRTEAFF.

The J gene is TRBJ2-2, the V gene TRBV29-1; TRBD1 aligns across 9 bases. CDR1 is SQVTM, CDR2 ANQGSEA, per germline. The ends lost 6 bases at V and 4 bases at J; junction bases unmatched: 3. The CDR3 contains 13 residues. The CDR3 sequence is CSVRTGVTGELFF. DNA for the CDR3: TGCAGCGTCAGGACAGGGGTCACCGGGGAGCTGTTTTTT.

This clone was recorded a few times. This rearrangement joins TRBV29-1 to TRBJ1-3, with a possible D match to TRBD1 (6 bases). This CDR3 contains 14 residues. Germline loops: CDR1 SQVTM, CDR2 ANQGSEA. V was trimmed by 4 bases and J by 4 bases, leaving 14 bases between them. The DNA of the CDR3 is TGCAGCGTTGGGGGGCATCGGGCCGGAAACACCATATATTTT. This sequence encodes CSVGGHRAGNTIYF.

The table lists this clone with a count of one. The J gene is TRBJ2-5, the V gene TRBV27, with a tentative D call TRBD2 (5 bases). The CDR3 totals 13 residues. V lost 5 bases, J lost 7 bases, and 14 bases lay in between. Germline V CDR1 and CDR2: MNHEY, SMNVEV (reference sequence). CDR3 in amino acids: CASSPSGSGTQYF. The CDR3, as DNA: TGTGCCAGCAGTCCCTCGGGGTCAGGGACCCAGTACTTC.

V gene TRBV29-1 combines with J gene TRBJ1-1; a weak D match, TRBD1 (5 bases). The V gene's germline CDR1 is SQVTM and CDR2 ANQGSEA. The germline V and J ends were trimmed by 7 bases and 4 bases, with 19 bases remaining between them. The CDR3 consists of 14 residues. The CDR3 protein is CSAGEDPGSTEAFF. DNA for the CDR3: TGCAGCGCTGGGGAAGATCCAGGGAGCACTGAAGCTTTCTTT. Filled out from reference TRBV29-1 and TRBJ1-1, the complete variable domain reads SAVISQKPSRDICQRGTSLTIQCQVDSQVTMMFWYRQQPGQSLTLIATANQGSEATYESGFVIDKFPISRPNLTFSTLTVSNMSPEDSSIYLCSAGEDPGSTEAFFGQGTRLTVV.

The chain has TRBV30 and TRBJ1-5; 8 nucleotides match TRBD1. V lost 2 bases and J lost 7; bases outside the gene matches: 7. Germline V gives CDR1 GTSNPN, CDR2 SVGIG (reference sequence). The CDR3 sequence is 14 residues long. The CDR3 here is CAWSLQGASQPQHF. The DNA of the CDR3 is TGTGCCTGGAGTCTCCAGGGGGCTTCCCAGCCCCAGCATTTT. The full variable domain, its missing parts supplied by reference TRBV30 and TRBJ1-5, is SQTIHQWPATLVQPVGSPLSLECTVEGTSNPNLYWYRQAAGRGLQLLFYSVGIGQISSEVPQNLSASRPQDRQFILSSKKLLLSDSGFYLCAWSLQGASQPQHFGDGTRLSIL.

There are a few counts of this clone. One end of the junction fails to match germline, which may point to a read error. V and J are TRBV10-3 and TRBJ2-1, with 11 bases that match TRBD1. Germline-derived CDR1 and CDR2 are ENHRY and SYGVKD. This CDR3 region has 15 residues. CDR3 sequence reads: CASSSGTGGINEQFF. The CDR3 DNA reads as TGTGCCAGCAGTTCCGGGACAGGGGGGATAAATGAGCAGTTCTTC.

The chain is built from TRBV28 and TRBJ2-5; 7 bases align to TRBD2. This CDR3 is 13 amino acids long. With V trimmed by 6 bases and J by 5 bases, 6 bases remained unmatched. In germline, CDR1 is MDHEN, CDR2 SYDVKM. CDR3 region: CASRPTGGETQYF. In DNA form, the CDR3 reads TGTGCCAGCAGGCCAACGGGGGGTGAGACCCAGTACTTC.

The chain couples TRBV27 to TRBJ2-1; no definite D call. The CDR3 spans 13 residues. Trimming removed 2 bases from V and 8 bases from J, with 10 bases in between. Germline V gene data show CDR1 as MNHEY and CDR2 as SMNVEV (reference sequence). This CDR3 is CASSLIPSHEQFF. The CDR3 nucleotides read TGTGCCAGCAGTTTAATACCCAGCCATGAGCAGTTCTTC.

The rearrangement joins TRBV4-3 to TRBJ2-3; D gene unclear. The CDR3 spans 17 residues. Trimming shortened V by 1 base and J by 3 bases, and 17 bases separated the two germline ends. Germline V gene lookup returns CDR1 LGHNA and CDR2 YSLEER. CDR3 sequence: CASSQGPSRLATDTQYF. Written as DNA, the CDR3 is TGCGCCAGCAGCCAAGGACCCAGCCGGTTGGCGACAGATACGCAGTATTTT.

This clone was recorded at least ten times. The rearrangement joins TRBV28 to TRBJ1-1; D unclear. The CDR3 sequence is 10 residues long. From germline, CDR1 is MDHEN and CDR2 SYDVKM. Trimming stripped 5 bases from V and 7 bases from J, with 5 bases between. CDR3 amino acids: CASSRYEAFF. The CDR3 DNA sequence: TGTGCCAGCAGTCGTTATGAAGCTTTCTTT. Drawing the rest from reference TRBV28 and TRBJ1-1, the complete variable domain is DVKVTQSSRYLVKRTGEKVFLECVQDMDHENMFWYRQDPGLGLRLIYFSYDVKMKEKGDIPEGYSVSREKKERFSLILESASTNQTSMYLCASSRYEAFFGQGTRLTVV.

This sequence joins TRBV29-1 and TRBJ1-2, with D possibly being TRBD1 (5 bases). The V and J ends lost 4 bases and 0 bases respectively, with 15 bases between them. Looked up from germline, CDR1 is SQVTM and CDR2 is ANQGSEA. This CDR3 comprises 15 residues. The CDR3 spells CSVVGGVKTNYGYTF. CDR3 nucleotide sequence: TGCAGCGTTGTGGGGGGGGTAAAAACTAACTATGGCTACACCTTC.

The V and J genes are TRBV4-3 and TRBJ2-7; no clear D gene. Germline V lookup: CDR1 LGHNA, CDR2 YSLEER. Trimming cost V 8 bases and J 4 bases, with 0 bases left between them. This CDR3 comprises 8 residues. The CDR3 loop reads CASYEQYF. The CDR3 DNA reads as TGCGCCAGCTACGAGCAGTACTTC.

The gene calls are TRBV29-1 and TRBJ1-2; tentative D call: TRBD1 (5 bases). In germline, CDR1 is SQVTM, CDR2 ANQGSEA. Deletions cut 3 bases from V and 4 bases from J, with 12 bases between. CDR3 length: 13 amino acids. This CDR3 is CSVEYGGVYGYTF. As DNA, the CDR3 is TGCAGCGTTGAGTACGGAGGGGTCTATGGCTACACCTTC.

This clone has just one count. The chain couples TRBV29-1 to TRBJ2-7, with a possible D match to TRBD1 (5 bases). Trimming left V 7 bases short and J 4 bases short, with 17 bases between. The CDR3 runs to 13 residues. Germline CDR1 SQVTM, CDR2 ANQGSEA. CDR3 coding DNA: TGCAGCGGATTTTTGGCAGGGAAGTACGAGCAGTACTTC. Translated: CSGFLAGKYEQYF.

This clone was found a few times. The chain has TRBV19 and TRBJ2-7, with a weak D call TRBD2 (7 bases). With 5 bases removed from V and 5 bases from J, the gap between germline ends came to 16 bases. The CDR3 has 14 amino acids. CDR1 LNHDA and CDR2 SQIVND come from the germline V gene (reference sequence). This CDR3 reads CASSEGGPYHEQYF. The CDR3 nucleotides read TGTGCCAGTAGTGAGGGGGGGCCCTACCACGAGCAGTACTTC.

J is TRBJ1-1 and V is TRBV4-3, with D uncertain. Germline CDR1 reads LGHNA; CDR2 reads YSLEER. Trimming removed 0 bases at V and 3 bases at J, with 8 bases between. The CDR3 runs 14 residues. CDR3: CASSQERRHTEAFF. The DNA of the CDR3 is TGCGCCAGCAGCCAAGAACGCCGGCACACTGAAGCTTTCTTT.

The chain uses TRBV14 and TRBJ1-1; D is uncertain. Trimming took 4 bases from V and 5 from J, leaving 11 bases between them. Per the germline V gene, CDR1 is SGHDN and CDR2 is FVKESK. The CDR3 is 13 amino acids. CDR3 amino acids: CASSPLGRTEAFF. In DNA, the CDR3 is TGTGCCAGCAGCCCCTTGGGGAGGACTGAAGCTTTCTTT.

This chain joins TRBV7-9 and TRBJ2-7; D ambiguous. CDR3 length: 13 amino acids. The V gene's germline CDR1 is SEHNR and CDR2 FQNEAQ (reference sequence). Trimming removed 3 bases at V and 0 bases at J, with 6 bases between. The CDR3 here is CASSLAYSYEQYF. As DNA, the CDR3 is TGTGCCAGCAGCTTGGCTTACTCCTACGAGCAGTACTTC.

There are a few counts of this clone. Given a far larger clone just one base away, this is likely a sequencing read error. The chain combines TRBV5-1 with TRBJ2-5; a possible D gene is TRBD2 (5 bases). Trimming removed 4 bases from V and 2 bases from J, with 18 bases in between. This CDR3 region has 16 residues. CDR1 and CDR2 (germline): SGHRS, YFSETQ. CDR3 in DNA: TGCGCCAGCAGCCAGGCTAGCTCCGAGGGACAAGAGACCCAGTACTTC. Translation gives CASSQASSEGQETQYF.

In its sample, this clone was seen a few times. The chain joins TRBV7-9 to TRBJ2-7, with D perhaps being TRBD1 or TRBD2 (5 bases each). Germline V gives CDR1 SEHNR, CDR2 FQNEAQ (reference sequence). This CDR3 is built from 13 residues. V was clipped by 9 bases and J by 4 bases, with 16 bases between them. The CDR3 is CASRYGGSYEQYF. DNA for the CDR3: TGTGCCAGTCGGTATGGGGGATCTTACGAGCAGTACTTC.

The chain combines TRBV29-1 with TRBJ2-3, with D perhaps matching TRBD2 (7 bases). Trimming left V 0 bases short and J 0 bases short, with 10 bases between. CDR3 length equals 15 residues. Germline V gene sequence: CDR1 SQVTM, CDR2 ANQGSEA. CDR3 coding DNA: TGCAGCGTTGAAGAAGGGGGGGAGAGCACAGATACGCAGTATTTT. Translating gives CSVEEGGESTDTQYF.